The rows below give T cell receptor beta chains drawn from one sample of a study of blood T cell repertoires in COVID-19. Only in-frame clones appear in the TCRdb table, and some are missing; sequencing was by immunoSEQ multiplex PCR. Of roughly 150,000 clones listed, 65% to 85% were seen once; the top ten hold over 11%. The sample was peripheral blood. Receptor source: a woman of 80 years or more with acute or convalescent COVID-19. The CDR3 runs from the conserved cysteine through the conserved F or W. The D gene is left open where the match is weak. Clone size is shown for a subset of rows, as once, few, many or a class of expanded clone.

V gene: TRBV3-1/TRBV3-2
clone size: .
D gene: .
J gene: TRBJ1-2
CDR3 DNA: TGTGCCAGCAGTCACAGGGTTGGTGGCTACACCTTC
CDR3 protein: CASSHRVGGYTF

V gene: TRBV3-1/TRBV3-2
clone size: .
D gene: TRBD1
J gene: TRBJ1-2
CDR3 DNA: TGTGCCAGCAGCCAAGAAGGACAGGGAGGCTATGGCTACACCTTC
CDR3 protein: CASSQEGQGGYGYTF

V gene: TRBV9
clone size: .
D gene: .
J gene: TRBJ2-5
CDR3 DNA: TGTGCCAGCAGCGTAGGTGGGGGGTTCAAAGAGACCCAGTACTTC
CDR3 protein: CASSVGGGFKETQYF

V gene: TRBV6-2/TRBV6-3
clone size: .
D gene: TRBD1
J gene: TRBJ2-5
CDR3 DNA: TGTGCCAGCAGCGAACCGACAGGGGGCGTTTTCGGGACCCAGTACTTC
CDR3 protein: CASSEPTGGVFGTQYF

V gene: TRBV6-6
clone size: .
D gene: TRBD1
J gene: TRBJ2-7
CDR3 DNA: TGTGCCAGCAGGCACCGGGACAGGAGCTCCTACGAGCAGTACTTC
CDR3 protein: CASRHRDRSSYEQYF

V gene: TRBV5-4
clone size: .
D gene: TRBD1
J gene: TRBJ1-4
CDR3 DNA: TGTGCCAGCAGCACAGGGGGAACTAATGAAAAACTGTTTTTT
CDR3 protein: CASSTGGTNEKLFF

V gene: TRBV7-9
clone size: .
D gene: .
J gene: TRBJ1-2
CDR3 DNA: TGTGCCAGCAGCCTACAGCAGACAATCTATGGCTACACCTTC
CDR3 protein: CASSLQQTIYGYTF

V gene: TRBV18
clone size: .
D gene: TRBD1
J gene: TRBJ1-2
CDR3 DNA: TGTGCCAGCTCACCAGCTCCGGGACAGGGACAATATGGCTACACCTTC
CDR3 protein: CASSPAPGQGQYGYTF

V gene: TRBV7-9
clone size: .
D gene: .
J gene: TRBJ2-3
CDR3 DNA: TGTGCCAGCAGCTGGACTTCAGATACGCAGTATTTT
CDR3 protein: CASSWTSDTQYF

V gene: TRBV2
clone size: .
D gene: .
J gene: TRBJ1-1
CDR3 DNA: TGTGCCAGCAGTGGGGGGGAGTTGAACACTGAAGCTTTCTTT
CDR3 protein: CASSGGELNTEAFF

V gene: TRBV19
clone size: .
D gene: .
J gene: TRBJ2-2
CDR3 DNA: TGTGCCAGTAGTATTAACTCCGGCGGGAACACCGGGGAGCTGTTTTTT
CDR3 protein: CASSINSGGNTGELFF

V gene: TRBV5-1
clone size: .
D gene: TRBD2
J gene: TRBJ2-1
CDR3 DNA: TGCGCCAGCAGCCAGGGTAGCGGGACGCTCAATGAGCAGTTCTTC
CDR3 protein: CASSQGSGTLNEQFF

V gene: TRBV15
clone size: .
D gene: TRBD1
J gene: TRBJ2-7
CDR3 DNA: TGTGCCACCAGCAGAGTGCAGGGGGTACCCTACGAGCAGTACTTC
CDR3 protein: CATSRVQGVPYEQYF

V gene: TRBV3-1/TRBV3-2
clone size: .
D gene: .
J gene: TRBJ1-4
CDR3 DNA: TGTGCCAGCAGCCAAGAGCGTGAAAAACTGTTTTTT
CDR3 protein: CASSQEREKLFF

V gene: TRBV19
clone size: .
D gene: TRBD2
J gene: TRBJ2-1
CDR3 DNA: TGTGCCAGTAGTCCACGGCTAGCGGGAGCCCATGAGCAGTTCTTC
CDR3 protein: CASSPRLAGAHEQFF

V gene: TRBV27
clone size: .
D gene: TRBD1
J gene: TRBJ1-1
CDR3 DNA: TGTGCCAGCAGACGAACCATGGGACAGGCGAGCGGCACTGAAGCTTTCTTT
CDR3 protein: CASRRTMGQASGTEAFF

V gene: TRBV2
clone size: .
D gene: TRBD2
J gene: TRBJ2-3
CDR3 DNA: TGTGCCAGCAGTGAGGCGGGAGCTAGCACAGATACGCAGTATTTT
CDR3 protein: CASSEAGASTDTQYF

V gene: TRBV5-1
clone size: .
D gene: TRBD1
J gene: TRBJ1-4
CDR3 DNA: TGCGCCAGCAGCGAGGGGGCTATGGATGAAAAACTGTTTTTT
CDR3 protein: CASSEGAMDEKLFF

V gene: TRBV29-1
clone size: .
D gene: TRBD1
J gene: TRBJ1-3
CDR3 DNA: TGCAGCGTGGGACAGAGCTCTGGAAACACCATATATTTT
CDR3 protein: CSVGQSSGNTIYF

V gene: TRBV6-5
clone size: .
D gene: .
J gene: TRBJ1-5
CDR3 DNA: TGTGCCAGCAGCACGACAGCTAGCAATCAGCCCCAGCATTTT
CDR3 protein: CASSTTASNQPQHF

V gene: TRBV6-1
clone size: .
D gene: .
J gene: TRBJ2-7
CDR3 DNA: TGTGCCAGCAGTGAAGTGGGGGGGGACAGGTTTGTCAGCGAGCAGTACTTC
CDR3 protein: CASSEVGGDRFVSEQYF

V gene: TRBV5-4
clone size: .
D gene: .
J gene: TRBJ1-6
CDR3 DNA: TGTGCCAGCAGCCTTGCAGATGGCTCACCCCTCCACTTT
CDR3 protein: CASSLADGSPLHF

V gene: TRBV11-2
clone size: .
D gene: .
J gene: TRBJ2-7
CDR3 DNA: TGTGCCAGCAGCTTCTCGACAGGCCCCCTAGGCTACGAGCAGTACTTC
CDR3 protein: CASSFSTGPLGYEQYF

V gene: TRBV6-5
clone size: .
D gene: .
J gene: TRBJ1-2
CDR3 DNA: TGTGCCAGCAGTTACTCGAACAGCTATGGCTACACCTTC
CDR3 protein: CASSYSNSYGYTF

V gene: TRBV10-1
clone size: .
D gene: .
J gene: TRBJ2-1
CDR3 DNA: TGCGCCAGCAGTGAGGCGGGTCAACGGGACAATGAGCAGTTCTTC
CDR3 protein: CASSEAGQRDNEQFF

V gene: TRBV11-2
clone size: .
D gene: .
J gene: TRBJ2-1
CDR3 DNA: TGTGCCAGCAGCTTAGTGGCTAGCAGGAATGAGCAGTTCTTC
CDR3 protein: CASSLVASRNEQFF

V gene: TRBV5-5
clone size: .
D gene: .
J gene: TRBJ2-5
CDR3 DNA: TGTGCCAGCGAGTGGCCAGGCGGGGAGACCCAGTACTTC
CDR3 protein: CASEWPGGETQYF

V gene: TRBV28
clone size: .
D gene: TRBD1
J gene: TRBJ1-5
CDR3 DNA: TGTGCCAGCAGTTTCGACAGGGGCCCCAATCAGCCCCAGCATTTT
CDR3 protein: CASSFDRGPNQPQHF

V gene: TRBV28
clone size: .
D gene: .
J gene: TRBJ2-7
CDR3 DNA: TGTGCCAGCAGTTCGGGACTTGGCGAGCAGTACTTC
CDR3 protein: CASSSGLGEQYF

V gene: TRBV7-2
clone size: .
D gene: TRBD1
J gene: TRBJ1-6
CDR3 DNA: TGTGCCAGCAGCTTAGTTAGCAGCGTCAGGGGGAATTCACCCCTCCACTTT
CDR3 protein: CASSLVSSVRGNSPLHF

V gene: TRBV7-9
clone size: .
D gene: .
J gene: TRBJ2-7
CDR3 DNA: TGTGCCAGCAGCCGTGAGGGCGGGGTTTCCTACGAGCAGTACTTC
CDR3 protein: CASSREGGVSYEQYF

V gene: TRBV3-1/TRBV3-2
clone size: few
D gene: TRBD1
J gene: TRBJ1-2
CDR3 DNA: TGTGCCAGCAGCCTACCGGGACAGGGGGATATCTATGGCTACACCTTC
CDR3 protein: CASSLPGQGDIYGYTF

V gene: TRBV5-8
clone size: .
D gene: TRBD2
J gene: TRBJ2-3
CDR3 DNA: TGTGCCAGCAGCCGGGGGGGCCTCAGAACAGATACGCAGTATTTT
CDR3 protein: CASSRGGLRTDTQYF

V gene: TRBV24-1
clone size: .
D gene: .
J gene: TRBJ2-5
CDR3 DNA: TGTGCCACCAGTGGGGGGCCCCAAGAGACCCAGTACTTC
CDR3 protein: CATSGGPQETQYF

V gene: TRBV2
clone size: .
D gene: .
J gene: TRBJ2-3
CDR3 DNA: TGTGCCAGCAGTGAAGCGAGGAATACGCAGTATTTT
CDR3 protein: CASSEARNTQYF

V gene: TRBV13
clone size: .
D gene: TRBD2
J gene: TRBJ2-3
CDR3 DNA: TGTGCCAGCAGCTTAGGTCTTGCGGGGGGCTTCAGAGGAGATACGCAGTATTTT
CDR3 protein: CASSLGLAGGFRGDTQYF

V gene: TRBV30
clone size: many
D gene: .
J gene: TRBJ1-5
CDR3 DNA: TGTGCCTGGAGTAAAACCTGGGGAGGCAATCAGCCCCAGCATTTT
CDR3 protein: CAWSKTWGGNQPQHF

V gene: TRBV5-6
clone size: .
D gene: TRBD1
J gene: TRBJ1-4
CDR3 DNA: TGTGCCAGCAGCCTGATCTCCGGGACAGGACCTAATGAAAAACTGTTTTTT
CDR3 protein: CASSLISGTGPNEKLFF

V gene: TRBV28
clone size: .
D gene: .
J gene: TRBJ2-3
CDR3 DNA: TGTGCCAGCCCCCCAGGTACAGGCCGCCCAGATACGCAGTATTTT
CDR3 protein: CASPPGTGRPDTQYF

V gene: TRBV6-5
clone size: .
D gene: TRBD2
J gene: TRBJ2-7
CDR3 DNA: TGTGCCAGCAGTAAAACTACTAGCGGGAGTTACGAGCAGTACTTC
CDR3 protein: CASSKTTSGSYEQYF

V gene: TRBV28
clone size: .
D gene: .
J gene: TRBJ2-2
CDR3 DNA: TGTGCCAGCACTTCTCCGTACAGGGTCACCGGGGAGCTGTTTTTT
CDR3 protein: CASTSPYRVTGELFF

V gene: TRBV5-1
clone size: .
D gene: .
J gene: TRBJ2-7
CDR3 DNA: TGCGCCAGCAGCTTGTCGGGACAAACCTACGAGCAGTACTTC
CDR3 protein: CASSLSGQTYEQYF

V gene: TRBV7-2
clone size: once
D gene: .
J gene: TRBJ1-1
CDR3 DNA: TGTGCCAGCAGCTTAATCCCCGGACTAGAGAACACTGAAGCTTTCTTT
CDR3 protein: CASSLIPGLENTEAFF

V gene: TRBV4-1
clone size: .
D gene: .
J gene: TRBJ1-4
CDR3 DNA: TGCGCCAGCAGCCAGAGTGGAGTGAACTATGAAAAACTGTTTTTT
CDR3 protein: CASSQSGVNYEKLFF

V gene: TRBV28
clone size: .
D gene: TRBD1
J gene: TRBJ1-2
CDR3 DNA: TGTGCCAGCAGTTTTCCCTTTGACAGGGGGCAAGGCTACACCTTC
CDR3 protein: CASSFPFDRGQGYTF

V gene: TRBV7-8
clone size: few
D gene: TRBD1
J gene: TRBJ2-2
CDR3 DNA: TGTGCCAGCAGCTTAGAGGGACAGGTCACCGGGGAGCTGTTTTTT
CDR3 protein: CASSLEGQVTGELFF

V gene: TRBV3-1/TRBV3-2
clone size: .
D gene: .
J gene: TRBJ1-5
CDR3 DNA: TGTGCCAGCAGCCAGAGCGGACAGTCCAATCAGCCCCAGCATTTT
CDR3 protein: CASSQSGQSNQPQHF

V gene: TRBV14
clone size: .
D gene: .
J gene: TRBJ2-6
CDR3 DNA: TGTGCCAGCAGCCAAGCCGGGGGACCGATTTCTGGGGCCAACGTCCTGACTTTC
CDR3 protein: CASSQAGGPISGANVLTF

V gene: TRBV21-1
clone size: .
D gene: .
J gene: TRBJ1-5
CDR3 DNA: TGTGCCAGGTCCCGACAGGGAACCAATCAGCCCCAGCATTTT
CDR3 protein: CARSRQGTNQPQHF

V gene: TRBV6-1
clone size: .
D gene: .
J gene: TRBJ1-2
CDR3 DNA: TGTGCCAGCAGTGAAGGGTCTGCAGGAAACTATGGCTACACCTTC
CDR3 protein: CASSEGSAGNYGYTF

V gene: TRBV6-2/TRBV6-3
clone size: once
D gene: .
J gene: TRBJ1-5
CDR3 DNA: TGTGCCAGCAGTTCCCCGGACACAAGCAATCAGCCCCAGCATTTT
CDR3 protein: CASSSPDTSNQPQHF

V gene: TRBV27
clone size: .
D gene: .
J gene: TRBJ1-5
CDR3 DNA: TGTGCCAGCAGTTTTGGTACAGGTAATCAGGCCCAGCATTTT
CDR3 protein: CASSFGTGNQAQHF

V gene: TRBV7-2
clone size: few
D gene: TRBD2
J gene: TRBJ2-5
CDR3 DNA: TGTGCCAGCAGCTTTCAGGGAGGGCAAGAGACCCAGTACTTC
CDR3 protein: CASSFQGGQETQYF

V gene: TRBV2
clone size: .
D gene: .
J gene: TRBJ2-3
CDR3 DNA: TGTGCCAGCACGGGAATCTTTAGCACAGATACGCAGTATTTT
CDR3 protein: CASTGIFSTDTQYF